Sequencing of this T cell receptor (beta chain) was carried out in a study of OX40 agonist ivuxolimab in advanced cancers. General study results and limits: Circulating CD4+ and CD8+ T cells showed clonal expansion by week 6 at 0.1 to 3.0 mg/kg. Determination of antigen specificity was not performed for the expanded peripheral T cells.

The length of the CDR3 is 16 residues. Germline assignment: CDR1 SGHDN and CDR2 FVKESK. With 4 bases removed from V and 0 bases from J, the gap between germline ends came to 14 bases. Exclusion of a patient followed from autoimmune disease history or systemic immunosuppression. The timepoints at which blood was sampled were baseline, cycle 4 day 1, and cycle 7 day 1. Comment on this clone: The antigen remains unidentified.

Assay: immunoSEQ multiplex PCR; the TCRdb copy retains only in-frame clones and omits some. The sample carries tens of thousands of clones, 70% to 90% recorded once. The sequence was obtained from an adult with an advanced solid tumor such as melanoma, head and neck, liver or kidney cancer. The rearrangement joins TRBV14 to TRBJ2-3, with D possibly matching TRBD2 (6 bases). The specimen was CD4+ or CD8+ T cells sorted from blood, collected in a trial of the OX40 agonist ivuxolimab. CDR3 nucleotide sequence: TGTGCCAGCAGCCTAAATAGCGGAACTAGCACAGATACGCAGTATTTT. It translates to CASSLNSGTSTDTQYF. The full variable domain, rest sourced from reference TRBV14 and TRBJ2-3, is EAGVTQFPSHSVIEKGQTVTLRCDPISGHDNLYWYRRVMGKEIKFLLHFVKESKQDESGMPNNRFLAERTGGTYSTLKVQPAELEDSGVYFCASSLNSGTSTDTQYFGPGTRLTVL.